The present TCR beta chain was sequenced within a study of blood T cell repertoires in COVID-19. For the study at large: Specimens from acute and convalescent COVID-19 originated in the United States, Italy and Spain. T cells, B-cell-depleted T cells, or PBMCs provided the cDNA or gDNA that served as material.

Methods used by the authors: Nucleated cell counts were estimated from reference gene primer amplification. Generated by immunoSEQ multiplex PCR, the TCRdb table keeps only in-frame clones and is missing some. Clone size and the V and J calls come from that table; the DNA yielded D and trimming. This sample has about 230,000 clones, with approximately 91% found just once. CDR3 length: 17 amino acids. The germline V gene encodes CDR1 LNHNV and CDR2 YYDKDF (reference sequence). Unmatched junction bases numbered 9, after V lost 4 bases and J lost 0 bases. Sequenced input: peripheral blood. The J gene is TRBJ1-5, the V gene TRBV15, with 7 bases aligning to TRBD1. The receptor's source is a woman aged 55-69 years with acute or convalescent COVID-19. CDR3 DNA: TGTGCCACCAGCACCCGACTTACAGGGGATAGCAATCAGCCCCAGCATTTT. This translates into CATSTRLTGDSNQPQHF.